These 6 T cell receptor beta chains came from one sample sequenced in a study of control samples from healthy donors and cancer patients. Sequencing was performed with immunoSEQ multiplex PCR; in TCRdb, only in-frame clones are kept and a portion is missing. The sample has 35,000 to 55,000 clones; 70% to 90% are singletons. Material for sequencing was PBMCs. All receptors derive from a woman aged 55-69 years with lung cancer.

This chain uses TRBV7-9 with TRBJ2-6; possibly TRBD2 for D (5 bases). The V end was cut by 0 bases, the J end by 0 bases, with 9 bases between. Germline V lookup: CDR1 SEHNR, CDR2 FQNEAQ (reference sequence). The CDR3 sequence is 17 residues long. The CDR3 region is CASSLAGAPSGANVLTF. The CDR3 DNA is TGTGCCAGCAGCTTAGCGGGAGCCCCCTCTGGGGCCAACGTCCTGACTTTC.

The chain links TRBV24-1 to TRBJ2-2, with TRBD2 as a possible D gene (6 bases). This CDR3 has 14 residues. CDR1 and CDR2 from the germline V gene are KGHDR and SFDVKD. Trimming pared 9 bases from V and 0 bases from J, leaving 10 bases between. This CDR3 reads CATGGTANTGELFF. The CDR3 DNA sequence: TGTGCCACCGGGGGGACGGCGAACACCGGGGAGCTGTTTTTT.

This rearrangement joins TRBV6-2 or TRBV6-3 to TRBJ1-5, with D uncertain. Per germline, CDR1 MNHEY and CDR2 SVGEGT. The CDR3 is made up of 14 amino acids. Trimming stripped 6 bases from V and 2 bases from J, with 11 bases between. The CDR3: CASSLYGGNQPQHF. The CDR3 DNA sequence: TGTGCCAGCAGCTTATACGGGGGCAATCAGCCCCAGCATTTT.

The V and J genes are TRBV30 and TRBJ1-2; 7 nucleotides line up with TRBD1. CDR3 length: 13 residues. V lost 0 bases and J lost 8; bases outside the gene matches: 6. Per the germline V gene, CDR1 is GTSNPN and CDR2 is SVGIG (reference sequence). The CDR3 coding sequence is TGTGCCTGGAGTGTACGCAGGGGGGGCGGCTACACCTTC. Protein product: CAWSVRRGGGYTF.

V usage is TRBV28 and J usage is TRBJ2-3; 10 bases map to TRBD2. Trimming removed 5 bases from V and 5 bases from J; junction bases left unmatched: 4. CDR3 length equals 14 residues. In germline, CDR1 is MDHEN, CDR2 SYDVKM. CDR3 residues: CASSRGTSVDTQYF. The CDR3 bases are TGTGCCAGCAGTCGCGGGACTAGCGTAGATACGCAGTATTTT.

The rearrangement uses TRBV12-5 and TRBJ1-1; tentative D call: TRBD1 (6 bases). This CDR3 contains 17 residues. V lost 0 bases, J lost 6 bases, and 20 bases lay in between. Germline V gene sequence: CDR1 LGHNT, CDR2 FRNRAP. Here the CDR3 reads CASGLVTGKGVVSEAFF. The CDR3 nucleotides read TGTGCTAGTGGTTTGGTAACGGGGAAGGGGGTTGTTTCTGAAGCTTTCTTT.